The text below deals with one TCR beta chain. The record originates from a study of blood T cell repertoires in COVID-19. The wider study: The analysed material was cDNA or gDNA that came from T cells, B-cell-depleted T cells, or PBMCs.

The CDR3 runs to 12 residues. Trimming removed 7 bases from V and 8 bases from J, with 12 bases in between. Per the authors' pipeline: Nucleated cell number was recorded as an estimate derived from reference gene primer amplification. Measured with immunoSEQ multiplex PCR; TCRdb has only the in-frame clones, and not every one. The V and J calls and clone size come from that table; D and trimming were worked out from the DNA. This table has around 450,000 clones, around 89% appearing once. The sequenced material came from peripheral blood. The TCR was taken from a woman in her twenties or thirties with acute or convalescent COVID-19. The V and J genes are TRBV12-3 or TRBV12-4 and TRBJ2-1; D is perhaps TRBD2 (6 bases). In DNA form, the CDR3 reads TGTGCCAGCACCTCCGCGGGGCATGAGCAGTTCTTC. It specifies CASTSAGHEQFF.